The 26 T cell receptor beta chains given below trace back to one sample, sequenced in a study of radiation and T cells in renal cell carcinoma. Treatment described: 15 Gy SBRT to primary tumor, nephrectomy 4 weeks later. The table came from immunoSEQ multiplex PCR; TCRdb's copy has only in-frame clones and leaves some out. The sample lists around 9,300 clones, over 55% occurring once. Sequences were derived from tumor tissue, sampled from a patient whose treatment included radiotherapy and nephrectomy. The source of these receptors is a woman between 45 and 60 years old with renal cell carcinoma.

This chain links TRBV6-5 with TRBJ1-3; 7 positions agree with TRBD1. Germline V gene data show CDR1 as MNHEY and CDR2 as SVGAGI. V dropped 0 bases and J dropped 2; count of bases not matched to a gene: 4. There are 16 residues in the CDR3. The CDR3 coding sequence is TGTGCCAGCAGTTACTCGTGGCAGGGGGCTGGAAACACCATATATTTT. Residues: CASSYSWQGAGNTIYF.

The CDR3 loop reads CASSPPGGLGEQYF. The CDR3 coding sequence is TGTGCCAGCTCACCACCGGGGGGGTTAGGCGAGCAGTACTTC. The chain employs TRBV18 and TRBJ2-7, with 7 positions matching TRBD2. With 0 bases clipped from V and 6 bases from J, the junction kept 5 bases outside the gene matches. This CDR3 is 14 amino acids long. Germline V gene data show CDR1 as KGHSH and CDR2 as LQKENI.

The chain combines TRBV10-3 with TRBJ1-5, with unresolved D. Germline V gene sequence: CDR1 ENHRY, CDR2 SYGVKD. The CDR3 is 14 amino acids. V lost 7 bases, J lost 9 bases, and 19 bases lay in between. The CDR3 reads CAITENSSPTPQHF. CDR3 coding DNA: TGTGCCATCACTGAAAATAGTTCACCGACGCCCCAGCATTTT.

The rearrangement uses TRBV7-2 and TRBJ2-2; 8 bases agree with TRBD2. CDR1 SGHTA and CDR2 FQGNSA come from the germline V gene. The V segment lost 5 bases and the J segment 4 bases; nucleotides outside the gene matches: 6. The CDR3 is made up of 15 amino acids. The CDR3 DNA reads as TGTGCCAGCAGCCCTGGACTAGCTAGCACCGGGGAGCTGTTTTTT. Protein: CASSPGLASTGELFF.

This sequence joins TRBV9 and TRBJ2-3, with unresolved D. Germline CDR1 reads SGDLS; CDR2 reads YYNGEE. Deletions cut 4 bases from V and 4 bases from J, with 13 bases between. This CDR3 is built from 14 residues. This CDR3 reads CASSPILNADTQYF. The CDR3 nucleotides are TGTGCCAGCAGCCCCATCTTAAACGCAGATACGCAGTATTTT.

The CDR3 loop is CASSPSGQVYEQYF. The CDR3, as DNA: TGTGCCAGCAGCCCCTCGGGACAGGTTTACGAGCAGTACTTC. The chain carries TRBV28 and TRBJ2-7, with 8 bases aligning to TRBD1. The CDR3 sequence is 14 residues long. The V gene end was trimmed by 6 bases and the J gene end by 4 bases; junction bases not matched to a gene: 8. Germline V gene lookup returns CDR1 MDHEN and CDR2 SYDVKM. Looking up the rest from reference TRBV28 and TRBJ2-7 gives the full variable domain: DVKVTQSSRYLVKRTGEKVFLECVQDMDHENMFWYRQDPGLGLRLIYFSYDVKMKEKGDIPEGYSVSREKKERFSLILESASTNQTSMYLCASSPSGQVYEQYFGPGTRLTVT.

The chain combines TRBV4-3 with TRBJ1-1, with 11 bases aligning to TRBD1. Per the germline V gene, CDR1 is LGHNA and CDR2 is YSLEER. The trim removed 1 base at V and 3 bases at J, leaving 4 bases unmatched. This CDR3 region has 16 residues. The CDR3, as DNA: TGCGCCAGCAGCCAAGGGACAGGGGGCGCTTACACTGAAGCTTTCTTT. Translation gives CASSQGTGGAYTEAFF.

This clone appeared a few times. The rearrangement uses TRBV7-2 and TRBJ1-1; D is perhaps TRBD1 (6 bases). V was pared by 5 bases and J by 1 base, with 14 bases between. This CDR3 has 15 residues. CDR1 and CDR2 from the germline V gene are SGHTA and FQGNSA. The CDR3 coding sequence is TGTGCCAGCAGCAGGGGGTCGGGCAGGAACACTGAAGCTTTCTTT. Encoded protein: CASSRGSGRNTEAFF.

Remarks on this clone: The same CDR3 arises from other DNA sequences in this sample as well. The CDR3 DNA follows: TGTGCCAGCAGCTTAGGACAGGGAAGTACTGAAGCTTTCTTT. It yields the protein CASSLGQGSTEAFF. The chain links TRBV11-2 to TRBJ1-1, with 7 bases matching TRBD1. V shed 1 base, J shed 5 bases, and the junction held 4 bases outside the gene matches. CDR1 and CDR2 (germline): SGHAT, FQNNGV. CDR3 size: 14 residues.

The CDR3 DNA follows: TGTGCCAGCAAAAGGGGACCGAACACTGAAGCTTTCTTT. Translating it yields CASKRGPNTEAFF. The V call is TRBV27, the J call TRBJ1-1; tentative D call: TRBD1 (5 bases). CDR3 length equals 13 residues. The V and J ends lost 7 bases and 1 base respectively, with 10 bases between them. Germline assignment: CDR1 MNHEY and CDR2 SMNVEV (reference sequence).

This chain links TRBV7-2 with TRBJ2-1, with 8 bases aligning to TRBD2. With 4 bases clipped from V and 5 bases from J, the junction kept 4 bases outside the gene matches. The CDR3 runs 14 residues. Germline CDR1 SGHTA, CDR2 FQGNSA. For the CDR3, the DNA is TGTGCCAGCAGCTCTACTAGCGGCCACAATGAGCAGTTCTTC. It codes for CASSSTSGHNEQFF. The full variable domain, completed using reference TRBV7-2 and TRBJ2-1, is GAGVSQSPSNKVTEKGKDVELRCDPISGHTALYWYRQSLGQGLEFLIYFQGNSAPDKSGLPSDRFSAERTGGSVSTLTIQRTQQEDSAVYLCASSSTSGHNEQFFGPGTRLTVL.

Within the sample, this clone is medium-sized. The chain joins TRBV9 to TRBJ1-1; no firm D call. CDR3 length: 15 residues. The germline gives CDR1 SGDLS, CDR2 YYNGEE. V shed 4 bases and J shed 0 bases, with 13 bases lying between them. CDR3 residues: CASSRGTDLNTEAFF. CDR3 in DNA: TGTGCCAGCAGCCGAGGAACGGACTTGAACACTGAAGCTTTCTTT.

The gene calls are TRBV28 and TRBJ2-7; 7 bases line up with TRBD1. The CDR3 covers 14 residues. CDR1 is MDHEN and CDR2 is SYDVKM in the germline V gene. V dropped 3 bases and J dropped 1; count of bases not matched to a gene: 3. The CDR3 sequence is CASSLTGKSYEQYF. In DNA form, the CDR3 reads TGTGCCAGCAGTTTGACAGGGAAGTCCTACGAGCAGTACTTC.

Only a few counts were recorded for this clone. The chain carries TRBV7-2 and TRBJ2-7; a possible D gene is TRBD1 (6 bases). The CDR3 runs to 12 residues. Trimming cost V 0 bases and J 6 bases, with 6 bases left between them. Germline values: CDR1 SGHTA, CDR2 FQGNSA. CDR3 bases: TGTGCCAGCAGCTTAGCAGGGGGCGAGCAGTACTTC. Its protein is CASSLAGGEQYF.

This clone was seen a handful of times. This chain connects TRBV11-1 to TRBJ2-7; TRBD1 is a possible D gene (5 bases). The germline gives CDR1 SGHAT, CDR2 FQDESV (reference sequence). V was clipped by 1 base and J by 1 base, with 11 bases between them. The CDR3 loop spans 15 amino acids. As DNA, the CDR3 is TGTGCCAGCAGCTTAGAGGGCGCAGGGTCCTACGAGCAGTACTTC. Translation gives CASSLEGAGSYEQYF.

The genes are TRBV4-1 and TRBJ2-7; TRBD2 is a possible D gene (5 bases). Between the trimmed V and J ends, which lost 4 bases and 3 bases, there was a span of 16 bases. Germline assignment: CDR1 MGHRA and CDR2 YSYEKL. This CDR3 has 15 residues. The CDR3 nucleotides are TGCGCCAGCAGCCCCGAAAGTCCAAGCGGCTACGAGCAGTACTTC. Translated, it gives CASSPESPSGYEQYF.

V usage is TRBV10-3 and J usage is TRBJ2-7, with 13 bases fitting TRBD2. The trim removed 10 bases at V and 6 bases at J, leaving 12 bases unmatched. The germline gives CDR1 ENHRY, CDR2 SYGVKD. The CDR3 loop spans 15 amino acids. The CDR3 here is CASRSTSGGVGEQYF. The DNA of the CDR3 is TGTGCCAGCAGGAGTACTAGCGGGGGGGTTGGCGAGCAGTACTTC.

The sample holds one count of this clone. J is TRBJ2-5 and V is TRBV5-1, with 9 positions matching TRBD1. Germline CDR1 SGHRS, CDR2 YFSETQ. V lost 4 bases, J lost 2 bases, and 3 bases stayed unmatched. The CDR3 is 14 residues long. The CDR3 region is CASSRGTGQETQYF. The CDR3 nucleotides are TGCGCCAGCAGCAGGGGGACAGGGCAAGAGACCCAGTACTTC.

The chain recombines TRBV5-4 with TRBJ1-2, with 10 bases matching TRBD1. With V trimmed by 4 bases and J by 8 bases, 8 bases remained unmatched. Looked up from germline, CDR1 is SGHNT and CDR2 is YYREEE (reference sequence). The CDR3 is 14 residues long. CDR3 region: CASSVTGGASGYTF. Written as DNA, the CDR3 is TGTGCCAGCAGCGTGACAGGGGGCGCTTCCGGCTACACCTTC. The full variable domain, its missing parts supplied by reference TRBV5-4 and TRBJ1-2, is ETGVTQSPTHLIKTRGQQVTLRCSSQSGHNTVSWYQQALGQGPQFIFQYYREEENGRGNFPPRFSGLQFPNYSSELNVNALELDDSALYLCASSVTGGASGYTFGSGTRLTVV.

The chain combines TRBV7-2 with TRBJ2-3; a weak D match, TRBD2 (6 bases). The ends were cut back, 2 bases at V and 2 bases at J, with 8 bases in the middle. CDR1 SGHTA and CDR2 FQGNSA come from the germline V gene. This CDR3 comprises 14 residues. The CDR3 DNA sequence: TGTGCCAGCAGCTTACTAGCGATCACAGATACGCAGTATTTT. It specifies CASSLLAITDTQYF.

The chain combines TRBV7-6 with TRBJ2-5, with a tentative D call TRBD2 (5 bases). This CDR3 region has 13 residues. Germline loops: CDR1 SGHVS, CDR2 FNYEAQ. V was trimmed by 5 bases and J by 9 bases, leaving 16 bases between them. CDR3 bases: TGTGCCAGCAGCCATCCGCGGGTCCCGGCCCAGTACTTC. Translated, it gives CASSHPRVPAQYF.

The sample holds one count of this clone. The chain uses TRBV5-1 and TRBJ1-1; D may be TRBD1 (5 bases). Trimming took off 4 bases at V and 5 bases at J, with 15 bases between the two ends. Germline V gene data show CDR1 as SGHRS and CDR2 as YFSETQ. CDR3 length: 14 amino acids. The DNA of the CDR3 is TGCGCCAGCAGCCAACAGGTCGGAGGGACTGAAGCTTTCTTT. Translated, it gives CASSQQVGGTEAFF.

The V gene is TRBV10-2, the J gene TRBJ1-4; D call uncertain. V gave up 3 bases and J gave up 4 bases, with 9 bases separating them. Germline V lookup: CDR1 WSHSY, CDR2 SAAADI. This CDR3 has 14 amino acids. This chain's CDR3 is CASSEQRLNEKLFF. CDR3 in DNA: TGCGCCAGCAGTGAACAGCGGCTTAATGAAAAACTGTTTTTT.

V and J are TRBV28 and TRBJ1-3; possible D gene TRBD1, 5 bases. Trimming took 6 bases from V and 2 from J, leaving 11 bases between them. The CDR3 runs 14 residues. CDR1 is MDHEN, CDR2 SYDVKM, per germline. The CDR3 loop reads CASSGGVTGNTIYF. CDR3 bases: TGTGCCAGCAGCGGAGGGGTTACTGGAAACACCATATATTTT.

The gene calls are TRBV7-3 and TRBJ2-3; the D is unclear. Germline V gene lookup returns CDR1 SGHTA and CDR2 FQGTGA. V was trimmed by 4 bases and J by 3 bases, leaving 5 bases between them. CDR3 length: 12 amino acids. Written as DNA, the CDR3 is TGTGCCAGCAGCTCTCCGACAGATACGCAGTATTTT. This codes for CASSSPTDTQYF.

Sample share makes this clone hyperexpanded (1% or more). This chain's CDR3 is CAISESDREVNEQYF. Written as DNA, the CDR3 is TGTGCCATCAGTGAGTCTGACAGGGAAGTAAACGAGCAGTACTTC. The V gene is TRBV10-3, the J gene TRBJ2-7; 7 bases map to TRBD1. Germline CDR1 reads ENHRY; CDR2 reads SYGVKD. V was pared by 0 bases and J by 5 bases, with 7 bases of the junction left unmatched. This CDR3 contains 15 residues.